This T cell receptor beta chain was retrieved from a study of monozygotic twins with inflammatory bowel disease. In preparing each TCR library, roughly 3,200 ng of total RNA was used. Nested amplification of TCRalpha and TCRbeta cDNA involved two PCRs of around 16 and 10 cycles. Reprocessing the 5' RACE reads, TCRdb reports a single entry for every CDR3 protein and omits DNA. In total, the table holds over 200,000 distinct CDR3 sequences. Looked up from germline, CDR1 is MDHEN and CDR2 is SYDVKM. This CDR3 is built from 15 residues. For every donor, one blood sample of about 2.5 ml was drawn. This chain links TRBV28 with TRBJ2-4; TCRdb's D call of TRBD1 is untestable without DNA. The receptor was isolated from a human donor with ulcerative colitis or Crohn's disease, or a healthy co-twin of an affected twin (not recorded which). What was sequenced was blood. The CDR3: CASHTPRQGKNIQYF.